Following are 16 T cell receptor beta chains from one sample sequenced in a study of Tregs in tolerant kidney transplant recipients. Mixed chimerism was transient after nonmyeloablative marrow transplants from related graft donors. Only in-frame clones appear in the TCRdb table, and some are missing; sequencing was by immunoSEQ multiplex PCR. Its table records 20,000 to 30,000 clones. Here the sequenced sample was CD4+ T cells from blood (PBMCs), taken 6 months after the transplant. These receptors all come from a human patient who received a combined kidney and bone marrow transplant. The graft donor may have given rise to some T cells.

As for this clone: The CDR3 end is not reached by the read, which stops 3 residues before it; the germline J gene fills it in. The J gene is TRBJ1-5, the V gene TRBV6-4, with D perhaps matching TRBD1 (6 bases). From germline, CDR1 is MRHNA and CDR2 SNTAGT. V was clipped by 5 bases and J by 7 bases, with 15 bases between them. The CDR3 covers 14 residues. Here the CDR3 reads CASSPDSGRQPQHF. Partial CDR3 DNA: TGTGCCAGCAGTCCGGACAGTGGGAGGCAGCCC.

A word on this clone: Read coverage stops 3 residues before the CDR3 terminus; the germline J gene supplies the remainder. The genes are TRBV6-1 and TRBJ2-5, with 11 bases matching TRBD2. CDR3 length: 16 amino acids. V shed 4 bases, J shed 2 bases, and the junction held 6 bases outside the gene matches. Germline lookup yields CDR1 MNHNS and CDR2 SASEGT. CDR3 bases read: TGTGCCAGCAGTGGGGGACTAGCGGTTCTTCAAGAGACC. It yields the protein CASSGGLAVLQET. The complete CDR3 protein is CASSGGLAVLQETQYF.

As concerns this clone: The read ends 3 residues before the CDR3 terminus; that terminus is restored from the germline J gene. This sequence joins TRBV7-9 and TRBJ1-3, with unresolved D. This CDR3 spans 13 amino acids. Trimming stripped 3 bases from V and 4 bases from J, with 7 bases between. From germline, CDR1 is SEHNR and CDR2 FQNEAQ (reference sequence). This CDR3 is CASSFAGGNTIYF. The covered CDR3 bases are TGTGCCAGCAGCTTCGCGGGCGGAAACACC.

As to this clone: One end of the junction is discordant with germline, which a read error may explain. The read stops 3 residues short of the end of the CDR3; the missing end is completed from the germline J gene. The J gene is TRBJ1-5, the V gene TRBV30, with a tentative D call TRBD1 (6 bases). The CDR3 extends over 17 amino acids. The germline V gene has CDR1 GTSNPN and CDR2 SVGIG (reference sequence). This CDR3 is CAWGVPFRQVPNQPQHF. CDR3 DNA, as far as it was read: TGTGCCTGGGGTGTTCCCTTTCGACAGGTCCCCAATCAGCCC.

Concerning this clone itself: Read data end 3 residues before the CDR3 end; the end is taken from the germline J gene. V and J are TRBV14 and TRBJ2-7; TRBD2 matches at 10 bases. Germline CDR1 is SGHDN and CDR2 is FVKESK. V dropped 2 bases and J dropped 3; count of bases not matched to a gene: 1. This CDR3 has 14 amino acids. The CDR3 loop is CASSQLAGGYEQYF. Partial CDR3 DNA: TGTGCCAGCAGCCAATTAGCGGGAGGCTACGAG. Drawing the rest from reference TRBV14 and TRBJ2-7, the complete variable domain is EAGVTQFPSHSVIEKGQTVTLRCDPISGHDNLYWYRRVMGKEIKFLLHFVKESKQDESGMPNNRFLAERTGGTYSTLKVQPAELEDSGVYFCASSQLAGGYEQYFGPGTRLTVT.

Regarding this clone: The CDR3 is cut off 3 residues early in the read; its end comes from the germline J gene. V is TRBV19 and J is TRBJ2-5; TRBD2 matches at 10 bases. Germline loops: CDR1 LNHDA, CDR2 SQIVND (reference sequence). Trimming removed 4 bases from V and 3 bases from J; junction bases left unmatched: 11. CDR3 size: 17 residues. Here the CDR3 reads CASSTLRSGGDEETQYF. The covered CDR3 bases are TGTGCCAGTAGTACCCTGAGGAGCGGGGGGGACGAAGAGACC.

CDR3 loop: CASSLGVGYTF. Incomplete CDR3 DNA: TGCGCCAGCAGCTTGGGCGTTGGC. The rearrangement uses TRBV5-1 and TRBJ1-2; D is undetermined. Sequencing ends 3 residues short of the CDR3 end; the germline J gene provides the rest. Looked up from germline, CDR1 is SGHRS and CDR2 is YFSETQ. The V end was cut by 0 bases, the J end by 7 bases, with 4 bases between. The CDR3 is 11 amino acids.

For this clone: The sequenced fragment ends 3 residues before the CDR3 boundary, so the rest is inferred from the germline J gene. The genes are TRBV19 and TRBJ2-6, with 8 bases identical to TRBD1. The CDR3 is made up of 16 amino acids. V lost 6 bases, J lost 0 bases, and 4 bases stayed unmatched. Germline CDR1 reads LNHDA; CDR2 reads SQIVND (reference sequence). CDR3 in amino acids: CASRPGQASGANVLTF. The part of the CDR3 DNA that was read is TGTGCCAGTAGGCCGGGACAGGCCTCTGGGGCCAACGTC.

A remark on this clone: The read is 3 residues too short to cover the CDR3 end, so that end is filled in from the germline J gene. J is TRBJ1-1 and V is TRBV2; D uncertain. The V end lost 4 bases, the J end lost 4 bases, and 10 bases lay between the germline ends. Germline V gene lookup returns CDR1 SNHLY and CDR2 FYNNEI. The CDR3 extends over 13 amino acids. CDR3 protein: CASSGGRLTEAFF. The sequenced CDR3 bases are TGTGCCAGCAGTGGAGGTCGTCTCACTGAA.

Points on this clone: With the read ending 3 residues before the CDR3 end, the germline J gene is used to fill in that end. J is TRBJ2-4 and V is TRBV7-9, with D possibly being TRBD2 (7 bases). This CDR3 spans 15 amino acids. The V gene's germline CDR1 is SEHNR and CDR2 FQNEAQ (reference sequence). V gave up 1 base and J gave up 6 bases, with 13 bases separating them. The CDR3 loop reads CASSLGGGLGNIQYF. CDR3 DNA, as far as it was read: TGTGCCAGCAGCTTAGGCGGGGGCCTGGGAAACATT.

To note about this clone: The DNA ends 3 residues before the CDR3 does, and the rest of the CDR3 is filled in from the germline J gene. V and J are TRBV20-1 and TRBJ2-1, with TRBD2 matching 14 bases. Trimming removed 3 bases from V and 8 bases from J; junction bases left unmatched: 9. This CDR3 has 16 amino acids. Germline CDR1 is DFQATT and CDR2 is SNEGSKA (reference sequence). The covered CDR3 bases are TGCAGTGCTAGGACTAGCGGGAGGGCCCAATTTGATGAG. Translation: CSARTSGRAQFDE. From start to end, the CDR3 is CSARTSGRAQFDEQFF.

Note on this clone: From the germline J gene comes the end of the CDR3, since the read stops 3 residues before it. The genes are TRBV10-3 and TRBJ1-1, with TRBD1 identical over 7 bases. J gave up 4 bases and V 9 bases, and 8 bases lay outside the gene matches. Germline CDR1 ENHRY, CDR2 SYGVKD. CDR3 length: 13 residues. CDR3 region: CAMQGVLSTEAFF. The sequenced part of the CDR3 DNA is TGTGCCATGCAGGGGGTACTGAGCACTGAA.

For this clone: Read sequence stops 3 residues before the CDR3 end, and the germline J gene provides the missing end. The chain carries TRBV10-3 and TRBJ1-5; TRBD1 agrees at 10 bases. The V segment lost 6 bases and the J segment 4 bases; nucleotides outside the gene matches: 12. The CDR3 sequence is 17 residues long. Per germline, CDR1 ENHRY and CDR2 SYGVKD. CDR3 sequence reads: CAISRDRGPRENQPQHF. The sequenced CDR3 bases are TGTGCCATCAGCCGGGACAGGGGCCCCCGCGAAAATCAGCCC.

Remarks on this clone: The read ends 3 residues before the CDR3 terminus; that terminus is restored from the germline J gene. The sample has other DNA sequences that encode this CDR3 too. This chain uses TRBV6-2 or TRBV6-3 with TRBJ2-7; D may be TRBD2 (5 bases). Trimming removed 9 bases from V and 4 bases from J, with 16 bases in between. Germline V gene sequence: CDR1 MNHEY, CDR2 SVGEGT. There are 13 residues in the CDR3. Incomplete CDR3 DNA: TGTGCCAGTTGCGAAGGGAAGCGGTACGAG. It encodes CASCEGKRYE. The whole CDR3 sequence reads CASCEGKRYEQYF.

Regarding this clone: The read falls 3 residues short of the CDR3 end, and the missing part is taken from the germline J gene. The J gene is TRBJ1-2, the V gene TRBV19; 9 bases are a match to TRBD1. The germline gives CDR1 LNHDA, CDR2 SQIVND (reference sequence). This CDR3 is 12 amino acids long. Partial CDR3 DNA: TGTGCCAGTAGGGACAGGGGCTCCGGC. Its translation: CASRDRGSG. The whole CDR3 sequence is CASRDRGSGYTF.

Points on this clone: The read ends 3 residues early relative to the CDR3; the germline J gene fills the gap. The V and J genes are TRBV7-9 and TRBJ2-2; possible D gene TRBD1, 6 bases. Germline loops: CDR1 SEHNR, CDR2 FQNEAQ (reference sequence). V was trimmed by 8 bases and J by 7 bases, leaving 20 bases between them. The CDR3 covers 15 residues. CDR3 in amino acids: CASERGNRVHGELFF. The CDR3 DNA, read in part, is TGTGCCAGCGAACGTGGGAACAGGGTCCACGGGGAG.